A selection of T cell receptor beta chains follows, all from one sample in a study of blood T cell repertoires in COVID-19. Measured with immunoSEQ multiplex PCR; TCRdb has only the in-frame clones, and not every one. The sample lists 200,000 to 250,000 clones; 75% to 85% were seen once. The sequencing sample was made of peripheral blood. The receptors stem from a woman between 65 and 79 years old with acute or convalescent COVID-19. CDR3s include the opening cysteine and the closing phenylalanine or tryptophan. D genes are given only for firm matches. The size field is filled for only some rows; it gives once, few, many or a size class.

abundance,j_gene,d_gene,v_gene,CDR3nt,CDR3aa
.,TRBJ1-1,TRBD1,TRBV5-1,TGCGCCAGCAGCTTGGCGGGGACAGTGAACACTGAAGCTTTCTTT,CASSLAGTVNTEAFF
few,TRBJ1-1,.,TRBV7-9,TGTGCCAGCCACAACCTCGGGGACTATCTTGCAAACACTGAAGCTTTCTTT,CASHNLGDYLANTEAFF
.,TRBJ1-2,.,TRBV11-2,TGTGCCAGCAGCTCAGGGGAGGGCTACACCTTC,CASSSGEGYTF
.,TRBJ2-5,.,TRBV5-1,TGCGCCAGCAGCTTGTCAGGGGAAGAGACCCAGTACTTC,CASSLSGEETQYF
.,TRBJ2-2,.,TRBV5-1,TGCGCCAGCAGCTTGGGCGGGACAGCAAACACCGGGGAGCTGTTTTTT,CASSLGGTANTGELFF
.,TRBJ1-1,.,TRBV5-1,TGCGCCAGCAGCTTATCGACAGCTGCTCCCACTGAAGCTTTCTTT,CASSLSTAAPTEAFF
.,TRBJ1-5,.,TRBV19,TGTGCCAGTAGTGTAGTACAGATCAATCAGCCCCAGCATTTT,CASSVVQINQPQHF
.,TRBJ2-1,TRBD1,TRBV5-4,TGTGCCAGCAGCTTCGGACAGGAGTACAATGAGCAGTTCTTC,CASSFGQEYNEQFF
.,TRBJ1-1,TRBD1,TRBV3-1/TRBV3-2,TGTGCCAGCAGATTTCAGGGGGCGACTGAAGCTTTCTTT,CASRFQGATEAFF
.,TRBJ2-3,.,TRBV6-6,TGTGCCAGCAGTTTGGGCATCGGAAGCACAGATACGCAGTATTTT,CASSLGIGSTDTQYF
.,TRBJ2-1,.,TRBV11-3,TGTGCCAGCAGTCCTCGAGGAGGGAATGAGCAGTTCTTC,CASSPRGGNEQFF
.,TRBJ1-1,.,TRBV7-8,TGTGCCAGCAGCTTCAGGGATGTGAACACTGAAGCTTTCTTT,CASSFRDVNTEAFF
.,TRBJ2-7,.,TRBV11-2,TGTGCCAGCAGCCCCGGGGGACTGAGTAGCTCCTACGAGCAGTACTTC,CASSPGGLSSSYEQYF
.,TRBJ2-3,TRBD2,TRBV7-2,TGTGCCAGCAGCTTAGTGGGCGGGGGTGGATCCACAGATACGCAGTATTTT,CASSLVGGGGSTDTQYF
once,TRBJ2-5,TRBD2,TRBV5-4,TGTGCCAGCAGCCCCCAAGTGAGCGGGGGGGCAGAGACCCAGTACTTC,CASSPQVSGGAETQYF
few,TRBJ2-3,.,TRBV4-2,TGTGCCAGCAGCCAAACCCCCGGGGGTGAATCAGATACGCAGTATTTT,CASSQTPGGESDTQYF
.,TRBJ1-1,.,TRBV25-1,TGTGCCAGCAGTGATACAGGGCCTTCGAACACTGAAGCTTTCTTT,CASSDTGPSNTEAFF
once,TRBJ1-1,.,TRBV5-5,TGTGCCAGCAGCCGACCGGAGTTGAACACTGAAGCTTTCTTT,CASSRPELNTEAFF
.,TRBJ1-2,TRBD1,TRBV5-1,TGCGCCAGCAGCTTAGAACAGGGGCCAACTTATGGCTACACCTTC,CASSLEQGPTYGYTF
once,TRBJ2-2,.,TRBV9,TGTGCCAGCAGCGTGAATCCGGGACTTTCTTCCGGGGAGCTGTTTTTT,CASSVNPGLSSGELFF
.,TRBJ1-6,.,TRBV7-2,TGTGCCAGCAGCTTAGTGCAGGGTAGGAATTCACCCCTCCACTTT,CASSLVQGRNSPLHF
once,TRBJ1-4,.,TRBV11-2,TGTGCCAGCAGCTCAAGGGGCCCCTCTAATGAAAAACTGTTTTTT,CASSSRGPSNEKLFF
.,TRBJ1-1,.,TRBV7-9,TGTGCCAGCAGCCCTACAGGGATGAACACTGAAGCTTTCTTT,CASSPTGMNTEAFF
.,TRBJ1-5,.,TRBV10-3,TGTGCCATCAGTGAATTGGAAAGGGGTCAGCCCCAGCATTTT,CAISELERGQPQHF